Presented here are 18 T cell receptor beta chains from one specimen sequenced in a study of T cells in pancreatic ductal adenocarcinoma. Selected pancreatic ductal adenocarcinoma patients had undergone surgery without neoadjuvant therapy. Profiled with immunoSEQ multiplex PCR; TCRdb holds only in-frame clones, not every one. The sample lists some 16,000 clones, about 93% occurring once. Sequenced: PBMCs. The receptors were gathered from a human donor with pancreatic ductal adenocarcinoma.

This clone was observed once. The rearrangement joins TRBV4-3 to TRBJ2-2, with D perhaps TRBD1 or TRBD2 (5 bases each). This CDR3 is built from 15 residues. CDR1 is LGHNA, CDR2 YSLEER, per germline. V lost 0 bases, J lost 3 bases, and 8 bases lay in between. CDR3 bases: TGCGCCAGCAGCCAAGATCTGGGGGACACCGGGGAGCTGTTTTTT. Translating gives CASSQDLGDTGELFF.

The CDR3 nucleotides are TGTGCCTGGAACCAGGGTAATCAGCCCCAGCATTTT. This sequence encodes CAWNQGNQPQHF. The chain carries TRBV30 and TRBJ1-5, with D perhaps matching TRBD1 (5 bases). Germline values: CDR1 GTSNPN, CDR2 SVGIG (reference sequence). CDR3 length: 12 amino acids. V dropped 4 bases and J dropped 4 bases, with 8 bases sitting between them.

V is TRBV15 and J is TRBJ1-1; 10 bases agree with TRBD1. V was pared by 4 bases and J by 2 bases, with 16 bases of the junction left unmatched. CDR3 length: 19 residues. Per the germline V gene, CDR1 is LNHNV and CDR2 is YYDKDF (reference sequence). The CDR3 loop reads CATSKPGQGMTLKNTEAFF. CDR3 in DNA: TGTGCCACCAGCAAACCGGGACAGGGGATGACCCTCAAAAACACTGAAGCTTTCTTT. Full variable domain (rest looked up from reference TRBV15 and TRBJ1-1): DAMVIQNPRYQVTQFGKPVTLSCSQTLNHNVMYWYQQKSSQAPKLLFHYYDKDFNNEADTPDNFQSRRPNTSFCFLDIRSPGLGDTAMYLCATSKPGQGMTLKNTEAFFGQGTRLTVV.

The gene calls are TRBV30 and TRBJ2-3; 9 bases align to TRBD2. The CDR3 is 16 amino acids. From germline, CDR1 is GTSNPN and CDR2 SVGIG (reference sequence). V dropped 0 bases and J dropped 0; count of bases not matched to a gene: 4. CDR3 in DNA: TGTGCCTGGAGTGTCGGTAGCGGGGGTAGCACAGATACGCAGTATTTT. This translates into CAWSVGSGGSTDTQYF.

The J gene is TRBJ2-1, the V gene TRBV7-2; maybe TRBD1 (6 bases). CDR1 and CDR2 from the germline V gene are SGHTA and FQGNSA. The V end lost 4 bases, the J end lost 0 bases, and 10 bases lay between the germline ends. This CDR3 is 15 amino acids long. As DNA, the CDR3 is TGTGCCAGCAGCTGGACGGACAGCTCCTACAATGAGCAGTTCTTC. Protein: CASSWTDSSYNEQFF.

V usage is TRBV19 and J usage is TRBJ1-6; D may be TRBD1 (6 bases). CDR3 length: 16 residues. Germline-derived CDR1 and CDR2 are LNHDA and SQIVND (reference sequence). V was shortened by 0 bases and J by 6 bases, with 12 bases between the two germline ends. CDR3 coding DNA: TGTGCCAGTAGTATAGATTCAGGGGCGCGTAATTCACCCCTCCACTTT. It is translated as CASSIDSGARNSPLHF.

This clone occurred once. This chain's CDR3 is CASSVVPRPESSGNTIYF. CDR3 nucleotides: TGTGCCAGCAGCGTAGTCCCTCGACCCGAGAGCTCTGGAAACACCATATATTTT. The chain couples TRBV9 to TRBJ1-3; D not resolved. There are 18 residues in the CDR3. V lost 0 bases and J 0 bases, leaving 16 bases between the germline ends. The germline gives CDR1 SGDLS, CDR2 YYNGEE.

The V call is TRBV30, the J call TRBJ2-1, with TRBD2 as a possible D gene (6 bases). CDR1 is GTSNPN, CDR2 SVGIG, per germline (reference sequence). V gave up 5 bases and J gave up 9 bases, with 23 bases separating them. There are 15 residues in the CDR3. The CDR3 loop is CAWPYGTLGSGEQFF. The CDR3, as DNA: TGTGCCTGGCCGTATGGGACTCTAGGGTCGGGTGAGCAGTTCTTC. Together with reference TRBV30 and TRBJ2-1, the CDR3 gives the full variable domain: SQTIHQWPATLVQPVGSPLSLECTVEGTSNPNLYWYRQAAGRGLQLLFYSVGIGQISSEVPQNLSASRPQDRQFILSSKKLLLSDSGFYLCAWPYGTLGSGEQFFGPGTRLTVL.

The J gene is TRBJ1-3, the V gene TRBV5-1, with TRBD1 identical over 9 bases. This CDR3 is built from 18 residues. Germline V gene sequence: CDR1 SGHRS, CDR2 YFSETQ. V shed 0 bases, J shed 0 bases, and the junction held 7 bases outside the gene matches. CDR3 sequence: CASSLAGTGLVSGNTIYF. CDR3 in DNA: TGCGCCAGCAGCTTGGCCGGGACAGGGCTCGTCTCTGGAAACACCATATATTTT.

The chain recombines TRBV5-4 with TRBJ1-2; 8 positions match TRBD1. Germline values: CDR1 SGHNT, CDR2 YYREEE (reference sequence). Unmatched junction bases numbered 14, after V lost 4 bases and J lost 9 bases. This CDR3 has 15 amino acids. The CDR3 loop reads CASSIPRDRLGSYTF. The CDR3 DNA follows: TGTGCCAGCAGCATTCCCCGGGACAGGCTGGGGAGCTACACCTTC.

V gene TRBV6-1 combines with J gene TRBJ2-7, with 7 bases matching TRBD2. CDR3 length: 14 residues. J lost 4 bases, V lost 1 base, and 4 bases had no gene match. Germline CDR1 MNHNS, CDR2 SASEGT. The CDR3 sequence: CASSEGGGEYEQYF. The DNA for the CDR3 is TGTGCCAGCAGTGAAGGTGGGGGGGAGTACGAGCAGTACTTC.

This clone has only a few counts. No conserved phenylalanine or tryptophan is present at the end of the CDR3, so a read error is the likely explanation. The limits of the CDR3 on the DNA are not certain, so only TCRdb's listed CDR3 is given. The chain is built from TRBV2 and TRBJ1-1; TRBD1 is taken as the D call from the table, unchecked against the DNA. The germline CDR1 and CDR2 sequences are SNHLY and FYNNEI. The CDR3 numbers 10 amino acids, ends counted. The CDR3 loop reads CASSELQTVL.

In nucleotides, the CDR3 is TGTGCCAGTAGTATAACGCCCCTTTCGAGCACCGGGGAGCTGTTTTTT. Protein: CASSITPLSSTGELFF. The chain couples TRBV19 to TRBJ2-2, with D unclear. The CDR3 contains 16 residues. Trimming removed 2 bases at V and 4 bases at J, with 14 bases between. Germline V CDR1 and CDR2: LNHDA, SQIVND (reference sequence). Filled out from reference TRBV19 and TRBJ2-2, the complete variable domain reads DGGITQSPKYLFRKEGQNVTLSCEQNLNHDAMYWYRQDPGQGLRLIYYSQIVNDFQKGDIAEGYSVSREKKESFPLTVTSAQKNPTAFYLCASSITPLSSTGELFFGEGSRLTVL.

The chain links TRBV4-3 to TRBJ2-7, with TRBD1 as a possible D gene (5 bases). The V and J ends lost 0 bases and 1 base respectively, with 10 bases between them. This CDR3 has 15 amino acids. Per the germline V gene, CDR1 is LGHNA and CDR2 is YSLEER. CDR3 coding DNA: TGCGCCAGCAGCCAAGACCCAGACAGTTCCTACGAGCAGTACTTC. Protein sequence: CASSQDPDSSYEQYF.

This clone was observed a single time. The chain carries TRBV5-6 and TRBJ2-7; 8 bases map to TRBD2. The length of the CDR3 is 16 residues. V was clipped by 0 bases and J by 3 bases; unmatched bases: 8. Germline assignment: CDR1 SGHDT and CDR2 YYEEEE. The CDR3 here is CASSLASAGGFYEQYF. CDR3 sequence (DNA): TGTGCCAGCAGCTTGGCCTCTGCGGGAGGCTTCTACGAGCAGTACTTC.

The V and J genes are TRBV2 and TRBJ1-2; D remains unclear. CDR1 SNHLY and CDR2 FYNNEI come from the germline V gene. The CDR3 is 14 amino acids. V was trimmed by 7 bases and J by 0 bases, leaving 12 bases between them. The CDR3 loop reads CASTREHSNYGYTF. The CDR3 DNA sequence: TGTGCCAGCACTAGGGAACATTCTAACTATGGCTACACCTTC.

J is TRBJ1-2 and V is TRBV5-4; D ambiguous. In germline, CDR1 is SGHNT, CDR2 YYREEE (reference sequence). This CDR3 has 12 amino acids. Deletions cut 0 bases from V and 8 bases from J, with 8 bases between. CDR3 DNA: TGTGCCAGCAGCTTGGAGGACTCGGGCTACACCTTC. Protein sequence: CASSLEDSGYTF.

A single count supports this clone. The V and J genes are TRBV30 and TRBJ2-4; tentatively, D is TRBD2 (6 bases). This CDR3 has 15 amino acids. The V end was cut by 0 bases, the J end by 1 base, with 10 bases between. The germline V gene has CDR1 GTSNPN and CDR2 SVGIG (reference sequence). CDR3 sequence (DNA): TGTGCCTGGAGTGTAACGGCGGGGGCCAAAAACATTCAGTACTTC. Protein: CAWSVTAGAKNIQYF.